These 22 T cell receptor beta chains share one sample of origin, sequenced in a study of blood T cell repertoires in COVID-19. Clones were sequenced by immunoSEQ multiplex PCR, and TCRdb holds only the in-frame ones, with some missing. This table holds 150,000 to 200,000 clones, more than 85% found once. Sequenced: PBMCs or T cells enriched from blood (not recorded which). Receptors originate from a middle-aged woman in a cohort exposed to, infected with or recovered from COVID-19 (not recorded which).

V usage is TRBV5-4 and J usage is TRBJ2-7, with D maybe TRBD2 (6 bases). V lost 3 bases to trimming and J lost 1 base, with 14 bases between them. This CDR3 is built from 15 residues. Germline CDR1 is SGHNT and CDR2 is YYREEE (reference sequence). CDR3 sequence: CASSSNRDFSYEQYF. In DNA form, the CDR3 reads TGTGCCAGCAGCTCAAACCGGGACTTTTCCTACGAGCAGTACTTC.

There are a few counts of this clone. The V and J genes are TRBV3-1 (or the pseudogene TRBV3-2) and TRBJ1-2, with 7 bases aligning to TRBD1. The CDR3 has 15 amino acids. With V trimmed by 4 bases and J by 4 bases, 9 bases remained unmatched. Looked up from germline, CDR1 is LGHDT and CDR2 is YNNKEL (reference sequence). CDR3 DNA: TGTGCCAGCAGCCTATACCTCCGGACAGGCTATGGCTACACCTTC. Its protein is CASSLYLRTGYGYTF.

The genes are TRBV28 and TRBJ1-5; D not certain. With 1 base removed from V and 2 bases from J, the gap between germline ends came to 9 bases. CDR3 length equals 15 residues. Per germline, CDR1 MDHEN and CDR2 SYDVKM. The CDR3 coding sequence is TGTGCCAGCAGTTTATTGGGAGGGCGCAATCAGCCCCAGCATTTT. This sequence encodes CASSLLGGRNQPQHF.

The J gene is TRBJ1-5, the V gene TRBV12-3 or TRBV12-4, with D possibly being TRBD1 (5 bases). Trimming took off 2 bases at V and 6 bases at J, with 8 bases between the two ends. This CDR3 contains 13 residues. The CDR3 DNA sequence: TGTGCCAGCAGTTTAAGCAGGGTTCAGCCCCAGCATTTT. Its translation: CASSLSRVQPQHF.

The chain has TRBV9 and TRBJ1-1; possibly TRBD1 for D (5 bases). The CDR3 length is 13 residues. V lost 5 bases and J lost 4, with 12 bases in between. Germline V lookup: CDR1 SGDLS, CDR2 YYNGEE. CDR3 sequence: CASRLGTGTEAFF. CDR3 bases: TGTGCCAGCAGATTAGGCACAGGCACTGAAGCTTTCTTT. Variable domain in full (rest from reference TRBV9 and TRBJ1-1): DSGVTQTPKHLITATGQRVTLRCSPRSGDLSVYWYQQSLDQGLQFLIQYYNGEERAKGNILERFSAQQFPDLHSELNLSSLELGDSALYFCASRLGTGTEAFFGQGTRLTVV.

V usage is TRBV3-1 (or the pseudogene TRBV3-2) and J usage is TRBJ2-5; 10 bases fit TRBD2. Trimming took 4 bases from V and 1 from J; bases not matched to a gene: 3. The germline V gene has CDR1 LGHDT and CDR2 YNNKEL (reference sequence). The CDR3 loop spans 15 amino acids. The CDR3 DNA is TGTGCCAGCAGCCCGTGGACTAGCGGCCAAGAGACCCAGTACTTC. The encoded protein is CASSPWTSGQETQYF.

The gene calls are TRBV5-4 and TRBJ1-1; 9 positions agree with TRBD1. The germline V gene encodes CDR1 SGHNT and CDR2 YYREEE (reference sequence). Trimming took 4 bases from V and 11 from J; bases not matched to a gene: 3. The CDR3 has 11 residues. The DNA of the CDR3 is TGTGCCAGCAGCAGCGGGACAGGGGCTTTCTTT. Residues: CASSSGTGAFF.

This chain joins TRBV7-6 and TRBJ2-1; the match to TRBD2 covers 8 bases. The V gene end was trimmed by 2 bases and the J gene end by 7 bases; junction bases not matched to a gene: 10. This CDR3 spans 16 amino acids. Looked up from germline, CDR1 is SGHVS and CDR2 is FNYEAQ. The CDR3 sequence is CASSLLSGGARNEQFF. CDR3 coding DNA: TGTGCCAGCAGCTTACTTTCGGGGGGGGCCCGGAATGAGCAGTTCTTC.

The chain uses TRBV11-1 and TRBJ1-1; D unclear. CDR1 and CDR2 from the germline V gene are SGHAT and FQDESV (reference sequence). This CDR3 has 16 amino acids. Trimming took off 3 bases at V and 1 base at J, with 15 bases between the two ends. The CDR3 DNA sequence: TGTGCCAGCAGCTTTAGCCGTCGGTTGGGGAACACTGAAGCTTTCTTT. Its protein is CASSFSRRLGNTEAFF.

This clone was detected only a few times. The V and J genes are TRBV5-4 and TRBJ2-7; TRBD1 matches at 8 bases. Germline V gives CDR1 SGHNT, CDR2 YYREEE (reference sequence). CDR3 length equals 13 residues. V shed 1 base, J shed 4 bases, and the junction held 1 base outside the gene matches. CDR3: CASSLTGGYEQYF. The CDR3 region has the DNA TGTGCCAGCAGCTTGACAGGGGGGTACGAGCAGTACTTC.

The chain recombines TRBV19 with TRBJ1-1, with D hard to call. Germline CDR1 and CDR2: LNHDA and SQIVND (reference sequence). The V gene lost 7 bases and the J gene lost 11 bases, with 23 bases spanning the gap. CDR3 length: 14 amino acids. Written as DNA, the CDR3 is TGTGCCAGTACCACCAGAGGCGTACCCTTAAGGGCTTTCTTT. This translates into CASTTRGVPLRAFF.

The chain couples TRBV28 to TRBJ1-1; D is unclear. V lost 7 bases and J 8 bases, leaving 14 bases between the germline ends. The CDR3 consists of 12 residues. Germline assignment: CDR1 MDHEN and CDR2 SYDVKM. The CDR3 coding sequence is TGTGCCAGCACCGCGCTCACAGCCGAAGCTTTCTTT. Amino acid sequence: CASTALTAEAFF.

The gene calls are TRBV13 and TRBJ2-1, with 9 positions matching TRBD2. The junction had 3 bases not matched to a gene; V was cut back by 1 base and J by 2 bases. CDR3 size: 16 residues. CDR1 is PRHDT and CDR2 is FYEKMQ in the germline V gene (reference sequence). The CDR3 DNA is TGTGCCAGCAGCTTAGCGGGCGGGGGGGCCTACAATGAGCAGTTCTTC. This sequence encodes CASSLAGGGAYNEQFF. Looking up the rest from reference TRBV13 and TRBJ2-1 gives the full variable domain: AAGVIQSPRHLIKEKRETATLKCYPIPRHDTVYWYQQGPGQDPQFLISFYEKMQSDKGSIPDRFSAQQFSDYHSELNMSSLELGDSALYFCASSLAGGGAYNEQFFGPGTRLTVL.

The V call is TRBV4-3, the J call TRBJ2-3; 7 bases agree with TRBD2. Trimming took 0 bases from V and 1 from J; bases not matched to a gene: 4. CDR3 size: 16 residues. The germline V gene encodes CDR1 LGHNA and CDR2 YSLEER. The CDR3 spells CASSQDQRDGTDTQYF. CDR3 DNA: TGCGCCAGCAGCCAAGATCAGCGGGACGGCACAGATACGCAGTATTTT.

Here the CDR3 reads CASSYTGRMNSPLHF. CDR3 coding DNA: TGTGCCAGCAGTTATACAGGGAGAATGAATTCACCCCTCCACTTT. This chain uses TRBV6-5 with TRBJ1-6; possibly TRBD1 for D (6 bases). V gave up 3 bases and J gave up 7 bases, with 13 bases separating them. The CDR3 contains 15 residues. Germline CDR1 and CDR2: MNHEY and SVGAGI.

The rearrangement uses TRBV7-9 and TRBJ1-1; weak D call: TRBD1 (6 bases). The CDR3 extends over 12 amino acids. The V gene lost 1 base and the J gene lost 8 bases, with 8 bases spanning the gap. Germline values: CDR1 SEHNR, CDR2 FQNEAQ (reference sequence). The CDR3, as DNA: TGTGCCAGCAGCTTAGAAGGGGGAGAAGCTTTCTTT. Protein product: CASSLEGGEAFF.

The CDR3 region is CASSLLLIGGAGTDTQYF. CDR3 nucleotide sequence: TGTGCCAGCAGCTTATTACTTATAGGGGGGGCGGGCACAGATACGCAGTATTTT. The chain combines TRBV11-2 with TRBJ2-3; D possibly corresponds to TRBD2 (7 bases). V was pared by 2 bases and J by 1 base, with 19 bases between. The CDR3 is 18 residues long. Germline CDR1 SGHAT, CDR2 FQNNGV.

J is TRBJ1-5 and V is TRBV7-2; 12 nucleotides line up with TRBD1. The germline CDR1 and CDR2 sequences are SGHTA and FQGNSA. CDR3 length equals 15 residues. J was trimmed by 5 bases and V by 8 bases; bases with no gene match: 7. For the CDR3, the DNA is TGTGCCAGCGGAAAGGGGACAGGGGGCCATCAGCCCCAGCATTTT. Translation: CASGKGTGGHQPQHF.

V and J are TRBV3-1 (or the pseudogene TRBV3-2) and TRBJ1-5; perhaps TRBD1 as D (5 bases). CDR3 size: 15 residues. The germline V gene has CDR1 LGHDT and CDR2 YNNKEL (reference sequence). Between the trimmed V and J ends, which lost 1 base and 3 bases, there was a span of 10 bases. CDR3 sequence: CASSQGAGYNQPQHF. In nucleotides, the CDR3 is TGTGCCAGCAGCCAAGGGGCAGGGTACAATCAGCCCCAGCATTTT.

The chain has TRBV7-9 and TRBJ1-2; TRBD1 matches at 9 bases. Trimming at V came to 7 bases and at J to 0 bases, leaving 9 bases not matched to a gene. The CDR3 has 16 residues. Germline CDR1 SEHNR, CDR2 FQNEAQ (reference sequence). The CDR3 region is CASTWTGALANYGYTF. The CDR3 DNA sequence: TGTGCCAGCACCTGGACAGGGGCGCTAGCTAACTATGGCTACACCTTC.

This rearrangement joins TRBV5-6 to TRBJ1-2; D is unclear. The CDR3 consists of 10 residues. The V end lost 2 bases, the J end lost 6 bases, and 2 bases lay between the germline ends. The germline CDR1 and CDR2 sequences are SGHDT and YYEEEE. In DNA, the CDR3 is TGTGCCAGCAGCTTTAATGGCTACACCTTC. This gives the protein CASSFNGYTF.

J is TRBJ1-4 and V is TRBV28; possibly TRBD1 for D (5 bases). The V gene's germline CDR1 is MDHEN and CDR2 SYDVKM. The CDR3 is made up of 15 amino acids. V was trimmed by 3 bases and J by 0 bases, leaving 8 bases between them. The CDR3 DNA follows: TGTGCCAGCAGTTTCGTCAGGGCAACTAATGAAAAACTGTTTTTT. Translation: CASSFVRATNEKLFF.